The 21 T cell receptor beta chains below were found in one sample sequenced in a study of T cells after yellow fever vaccination. TCRdb re-derived calls from the 5' RACE reads in MiXCR, one entry per CDR3 protein. The repertoire holds just over 250,000 distinct CDR3 sequences, with over 4.5% as singletons. Sequenced here: CD4+ T cells sorted from PBMCs, sampled on the day of the yellow fever booster vaccination. The receptors were gathered from a young man who received the YFV17D yellow fever vaccine.

The chain uses TRBV6-4 and TRBJ2-3; D is undetermined. Trimming left V 6 bases short and J 0 bases short, with 10 bases between. The germline V gene encodes CDR1 MRHNA and CDR2 SNTAGT. The CDR3 is made up of 14 amino acids. As DNA, the CDR3 is TGTGCCAGCAGCCATTTGGGGAGCACAGATACGCAGTATTTT. Translated, it gives CASSHLGSTDTQYF.

This clonotype was seen a handful of times. This chain links TRBV5-1 with TRBJ2-5; 13 bases are shared with TRBD2. CDR3 length: 15 amino acids. From germline, CDR1 is SGHRS and CDR2 YFSETQ. V trimming: 6 bases; J trimming: 5 bases; junction bases outside the gene matches: 7. CDR3 sequence reads: CASTPGLAGLETQYF. The CDR3 DNA follows: TGCGCCAGCACACCGGGACTAGCGGGGTTGGAGACCCAGTACTTC.

There are a few counts of this clonotype. V and J are TRBV6-2 or TRBV6-3 and TRBJ2-3; D is perhaps TRBD2 (5 bases). The CDR3 runs 12 residues. Germline loops: CDR1 MNHEY, CDR2 SVGEGT. V lost 10 bases and J lost 6, with 14 bases in between. In nucleotides, the CDR3 is TGTGCCACCTCGACTGGCGGGGATACGCAGTATTTT. The encoded protein is CATSTGGDTQYF.

This clonotype was detected a few times. J is TRBJ1-4 and V is TRBV29-1; D unresolved. Germline V lookup: CDR1 SQVTM, CDR2 ANQGSEA. CDR3 length equals 13 residues. Trimming stripped 5 bases from V and 1 base from J, with 8 bases between. In nucleotides, the CDR3 is TGCAGCGTTCGGCGGGGAACTAATGAAAAACTGTTTTTT. It translates to CSVRRGTNEKLFF. The whole variable domain, filled in from reference TRBV29-1 and TRBJ1-4, reads SAVISQKPSRDICQRGTSLTIQCQVDSQVTMMFWYRQQPGQSLTLIATANQGSEATYESGFVIDKFPISRPNLTFSTLTVSNMSPEDSSIYLCSVRRGTNEKLFFGSGTQLSVL.

To note about this clonotype: One end of the junction does not line up with germline, which may come from a read error. The V gene is TRBV19, the J gene TRBJ1-1, with TRBD1 identical over 9 bases. Germline V gene data show CDR1 as LNHDA and CDR2 as SQIVND (reference sequence). The CDR3 runs to 15 residues. CDR3 region: CASSTRDRVITEALF. CDR3 nucleotides: TGTGCCAGTAGTACTCGGGACAGGGTGATCACTGAAGCTCTCTTT.

The rearrangement joins TRBV12-3 or TRBV12-4 to TRBJ2-6; D is perhaps TRBD1 or TRBD2 (5 bases each). There are 21 residues in the CDR3. The V and J ends lost 0 bases and 0 bases respectively, with 21 bases between them. CDR3 in amino acids: CASSLAPHFRDGVSGANVLTF. The CDR3 coding sequence is TGTGCCAGCAGTTTAGCCCCTCATTTCCGGGACGGAGTCTCTGGGGCCAACGTCCTGACTTTC.

CDR3 in DNA: TGTGCCAGCAGCCCTCTGGGGCCGGGACAGAGCTCCTATAATTCACCCCTCCACTTT. Protein product: CASSPLGPGQSSYNSPLHF. This chain uses TRBV7-9 with TRBJ1-6, with TRBD1 identical over 7 bases. V trimming: 5 bases; J trimming: 0 bases; junction bases outside the gene matches: 13. This CDR3 is built from 19 residues. The germline CDR1 and CDR2 sequences are SEHNR and FQNEAQ (reference sequence).

This clonotype appeared many times. The chain is built from TRBV18 and TRBJ1-2; 7 bases are shared with TRBD1. The germline gives CDR1 KGHSH, CDR2 LQKENI. This CDR3 has 14 amino acids. The V and J ends lost 2 bases and 3 bases, in that order; junction bases with no gene match: 3. The CDR3, as DNA: TGTGCCAGCTCACCAGGACAGGAAGACTATGGCTACACCTTC. Its protein is CASSPGQEDYGYTF.

This clonotype appeared a few times. The rearrangement joins TRBV28 to TRBJ2-2; no reliable D call. This CDR3 region has 13 residues. V was cut by 6 bases and J by 6 bases, with 11 bases left in between. Germline assignment: CDR1 MDHEN and CDR2 SYDVKM. CDR3 in amino acids: CASSQWVSGELFF. DNA of the CDR3: TGTGCCAGCAGCCAGTGGGTGTCCGGGGAGCTGTTTTTT.

The chain links TRBV7-2 to TRBJ2-5; the D gene is possibly TRBD2 (6 bases). Trimming pared 5 bases from V and 5 bases from J, leaving 15 bases between. The CDR3 totals 14 residues. CDR1 SGHTA and CDR2 FQGNSA come from the germline V gene. CDR3 DNA sequence: TGTGCCAGCAGCGTCACTAGCAGCTATGAGACCCAGTACTTC. Its protein is CASSVTSSYETQYF.

This clonotype was found a few times. The chain carries TRBV6-2 or TRBV6-3 and TRBJ2-7, with 8 bases matching TRBD1. V lost 5 bases, J lost 5 bases, and 5 bases stayed unmatched. The CDR3 spans 13 residues. CDR1 and CDR2 (germline): MNHEY, SVGEGT. The CDR3 is CASSNRQGHEQYV. DNA for the CDR3: TGTGCCAGCAGTAACCGACAGGGGCACGAGCAGTACGTC.

The rearrangement links TRBV2 to TRBJ2-3, with a possible D match to TRBD1 (6 bases). Germline V lookup: CDR1 SNHLY, CDR2 FYNNEI. Deletions cut 6 bases from V and 5 bases from J, with 15 bases between. This CDR3 has 14 residues. Here the CDR3 DNA reads TGTGCCAGCAGCTACTACAGGGTTGGAGATACGCAGTATTTT. Encoded protein: CASSYYRVGDTQYF. The variable domain in full, with the rest retrieved from reference TRBV2 and TRBJ2-3, is EPEVTQTPSHQVTQMGQEVILRCVPISNHLYFYWYRQILGQKVEFLVSFYNNEISEKSEIFDDQFSVERPDGSNFTLKIRSTKLEDSAMYFCASSYYRVGDTQYFGPGTRLTVL.

In its sample, this clonotype was seen a few times. The chain carries TRBV19 and TRBJ1-1; D not resolved. Trimming stripped 3 bases from V and 1 base from J, with 21 bases between. This CDR3 contains 18 residues. Germline CDR1 and CDR2: LNHDA and SQIVND (reference sequence). The CDR3 region is CASSILGFTTAQNTEAFF. The CDR3 DNA follows: TGTGCCAGTAGTATTCTTGGTTTCACCACGGCTCAGAACACTGAAGCTTTCTTT.

The chain carries TRBV6-6 and TRBJ2-7; no firm D call. The CDR3 contains 12 residues. Trimming pared 4 bases from V and 2 bases from J, leaving 6 bases between. The V gene's germline CDR1 is MNHNY and CDR2 SVGAGI (reference sequence). The CDR3 here is CASSSFTYEQYF. For the CDR3, the DNA is TGTGCCAGCAGTTCCTTTACCTACGAGCAGTACTTC.

The chain uses TRBV20-1 and TRBJ2-5; D is possibly TRBD2 (6 bases). Trimming removed 1 base from V and 2 bases from J, with 11 bases in between. The CDR3 has 14 amino acids. CDR1 is DFQATT and CDR2 is SNEGSKA in the germline V gene (reference sequence). CDR3 nucleotides: TGCAGTGCTAGAGTGGGGACTCTTCAAGAGACCCAGTACTTC. Amino acid sequence: CSARVGTLQETQYF.

This clonotype showed up many times. The CDR3 nucleotides read TGTGCCAGCAGTAGTAGGAACGAGCAGTACGTC. Its protein is CASSSRNEQYV. J is TRBJ2-7 and V is TRBV6-2 or TRBV6-3; D call uncertain. CDR1 is MNHEY, CDR2 SVGEGT, per germline. The CDR3 is 11 residues long. V was cut by 5 bases and J by 5 bases, with 7 bases left in between.

This chain joins TRBV20-1 and TRBJ2-3; maybe TRBD2 (6 bases). This CDR3 region has 15 residues. Germline CDR1 DFQATT, CDR2 SNEGSKA (reference sequence). Trimming took off 2 bases at V and 0 bases at J, with 12 bases between the two ends. CDR3 sequence: CSARPAGTSTDTQYF. DNA for the CDR3: TGCAGTGCTAGACCGGCGGGGACTAGCACAGATACGCAGTATTTT.

The chain combines TRBV5-1 with TRBJ1-2; D is unresolved. There are 16 residues in the CDR3. V was shortened by 2 bases and J by 8 bases, with 22 bases between the two germline ends. The germline V gene encodes CDR1 SGHRS and CDR2 YFSETQ. This CDR3 is CASSLGDGNGFGGYTF. The CDR3 nucleotides are TGCGCCAGCAGCTTAGGCGACGGCAATGGTTTCGGCGGCTACACCTTC.

This clonotype appeared a few times. The V call is TRBV12-3 or TRBV12-4, the J call TRBJ1-2; a weak D match, TRBD1 (6 bases). The ends were cut back, 5 bases at V and 6 bases at J, with 7 bases in the middle. This CDR3 comprises 11 residues. CDR3 DNA: TGTGCCAGCAGTACAGGGAATGGCTACACCTTC. Amino acids: CASSTGNGYTF.

The chain carries TRBV7-2 and TRBJ1-5; no definite D call. Per the germline V gene, CDR1 is SGHTA and CDR2 is FQGNSA. The CDR3 contains 13 residues. V lost 3 bases and J 5 bases, leaving 8 bases between the germline ends. The CDR3 DNA follows: TGTGCCAGCAGCTTTCGGGAAGATCAGCCCCAGCATTTT. Translation gives CASSFREDQPQHF.

This clonotype was observed a handful of times. The chain has TRBV10-3 and TRBJ1-4; no firm D call. The CDR3 is 12 amino acids. Germline values: CDR1 ENHRY, CDR2 SYGVKD. V lost 8 bases and J lost 8, with 12 bases in between. CDR3 residues: CAIHDGWEKLFF. In DNA, the CDR3 is TGTGCCATCCATGATGGGTGGGAAAAACTGTTTTTT.